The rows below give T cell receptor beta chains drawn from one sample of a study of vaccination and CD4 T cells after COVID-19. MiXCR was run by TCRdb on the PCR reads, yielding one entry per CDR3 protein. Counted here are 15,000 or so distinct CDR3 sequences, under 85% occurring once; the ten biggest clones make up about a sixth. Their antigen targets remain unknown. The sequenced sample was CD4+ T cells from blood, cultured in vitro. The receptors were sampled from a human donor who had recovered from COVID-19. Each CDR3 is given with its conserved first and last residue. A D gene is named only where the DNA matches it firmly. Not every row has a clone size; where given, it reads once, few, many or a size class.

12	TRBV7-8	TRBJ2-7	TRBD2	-	TGTGCCAGCAGCCGTCTAGCGGGGGAGCAGTACTTC	CASSRLAGEQYF
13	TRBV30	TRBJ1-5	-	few	TGTGCCTGGGACGACAGTAGCAATCAGCCCCAGCATTTT	CAWDDSSNQPQHF
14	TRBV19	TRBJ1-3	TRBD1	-	TGTGCCAGTCGGGGACAGGGTTCTGGAAACACCATATATTTT	CASRGQGSGNTIYF
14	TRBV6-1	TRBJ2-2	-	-	TGTGCCAGCAAACCCCGCCGGAACACCGGGGAGCTGTTTTTT	CASKPRRNTGELFF
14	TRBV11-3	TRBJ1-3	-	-	TGTGCCAGCAGCCACCCGGCTTCTGGAAACACCATATATTTT	CASSHPASGNTIYF
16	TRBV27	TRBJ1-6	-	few	TGTGCCAGCAGGGATAAGCGCACGGGGGACGAGTCACCCCTCCACTTT	CASRDKRTGDESPLHF
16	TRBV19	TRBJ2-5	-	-	TGTGCCAGTAGTACCCGGCGGGCCCCGTACCAAGAGACCCAGTACTTC	CASSTRRAPYQETQYF
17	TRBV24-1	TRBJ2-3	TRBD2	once	TGTGCCACCAGTGATCCGTCACTAGCGGGAGGAACAGATACGCAGTATTTT	CATSDPSLAGGTDTQYF
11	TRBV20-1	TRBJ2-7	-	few	TGCAGTCGCGGGCGTTACTACGAGCAGTACTTC	CSRGRYYEQYF
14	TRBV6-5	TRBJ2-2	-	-	TGTGCCAGCAGTTACTCGACCGACACCGGGGAGCTGTTTTTT	CASSYSTDTGELFF
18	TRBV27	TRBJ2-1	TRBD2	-	TGTGCCACCAGTGATCCTACGACACTAGCGGGGAAGTACAATGAGCAGTTCTTC	CATSDPTTLAGKYNEQFF
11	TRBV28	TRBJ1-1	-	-	TGTGCCAGCTACCAGAACACTGAAGCTTTCTTT	CASYQNTEAFF
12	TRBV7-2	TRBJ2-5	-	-	TGTGCCAGCAGCTTAGCGCGCGGGAACCAGTACTTC	CASSLARGNQYF
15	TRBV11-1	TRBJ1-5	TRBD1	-	TGTGCCAGCAGCCAGACGACAGGGAACAATCAGCCCCAGCATTTT	CASSQTTGNNQPQHF
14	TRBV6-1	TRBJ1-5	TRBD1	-	TGTGCCAGCAGGAGGGACAGGGTGAACCAGCCCCAGCATTTT	CASRRDRVNQPQHF
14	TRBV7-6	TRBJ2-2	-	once	TGTGCCAGCAGACCTGGGTACAACACCGGGGAGCTGTTTTTT	CASRPGYNTGELFF
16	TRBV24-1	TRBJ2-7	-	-	TGTGCCACCAGTGGCCCCACGGGGGCTTACTCCTACGAGCAGTACTTC	CATSGPTGAYSYEQYF
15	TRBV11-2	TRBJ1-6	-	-	TGTGCCAGCAGCTACGGCGGGGGCCTAAATTCACCCCTCCACTTT	CASSYGGGLNSPLHF
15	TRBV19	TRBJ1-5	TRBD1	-	TGTGCCAGTACTATAGGACAGGGGGTGGCTCAGCCCCAGCATTTT	CASTIGQGVAQPQHF
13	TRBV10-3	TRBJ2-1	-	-	TGTGCCATCGGTTCTAGCTCCTACAATGAGCAGTTCTTC	CAIGSSSYNEQFF
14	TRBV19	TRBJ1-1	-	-	TGTGCCAGTATTGGAGGGCAGGGAAATACTGAAGCTTTCTTT	CASIGGQGNTEAFF
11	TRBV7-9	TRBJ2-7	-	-	TGTGCCGGGGGCATATTCTACGAGCAGTACTTC	CAGGIFYEQYF
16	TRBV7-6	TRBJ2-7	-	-	TGTGCCAGCAGCCGCGAAGCATTAGGGAGACCCTACGAGCAGTACTTC	CASSREALGRPYEQYF
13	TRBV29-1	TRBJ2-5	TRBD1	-	TGCAGCGTGCAAGACAGGGGGCTAAAGACCCAGTACTTC	CSVQDRGLKTQYF
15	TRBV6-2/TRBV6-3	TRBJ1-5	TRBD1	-	TGTGCCAGCAGTACGGGACAGGGACCCAATCAGCCCCAGCATTTT	CASSTGQGPNQPQHF
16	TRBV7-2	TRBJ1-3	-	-	TGTGCCAGCAGCCCCCAACCCGTATCCTCTGGAAACACCATATATTTT	CASSPQPVSSGNTIYF
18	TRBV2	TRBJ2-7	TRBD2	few	TGTGCCAGCAGTGACCTGGGCAGGGGACTAGCGGGAGTGTACGAGCAGTACTTC	CASSDLGRGLAGVYEQYF
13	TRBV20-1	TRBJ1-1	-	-	TGCAGTGCTAAACGCAATGTCAAATCTGAAGCTTTCTTT	CSAKRNVKSEAFF
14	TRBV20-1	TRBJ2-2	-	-	TGCAGTGCTCGTCGGCCAGGGCCCACCGGGGAGCTGTTTTTT	CSARRPGPTGELFF
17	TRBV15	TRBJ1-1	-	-	TGTGCCACCAGCAGAGGAAGAGGAATCACCTTGAACACTGAAGCTTTCTTT	CATSRGRGITLNTEAFF
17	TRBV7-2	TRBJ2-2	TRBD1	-	TGTGCCAGCAGCCTGAGACTCCGGGACAGGGTTGCCGGGGAGCTGTTTTTT	CASSLRLRDRVAGELFF
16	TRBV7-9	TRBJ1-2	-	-	TGTGCCAGCAGCCTCCATGTAGGGGCGCCCCGTGGTGGCTACACCTTC	CASSLHVGAPRGGYTF
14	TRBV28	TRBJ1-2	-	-	TGTGCCAGCAGTTATACGGTCTTCTCCTATGGCTACACCTTC	CASSYTVFSYGYTF
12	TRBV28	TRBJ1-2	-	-	TGTGCCAGCAGTACCCCACTAATCGGCTACACCTTC	CASSTPLIGYTF
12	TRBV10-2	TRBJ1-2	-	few	TGCGCCAGCCTAGACAATAACTATGGCTACACCTTC	CASLDNNYGYTF
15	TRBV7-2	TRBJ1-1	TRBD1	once	TGTGCCAGCAGCTTAGGGCAGGGGGGTTACGCTGAAGCTTTCTTT	CASSLGQGGYAEAFF
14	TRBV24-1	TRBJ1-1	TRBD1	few	TGTGCCACCAGTGACCCCAGACAGGGGATGAAAGCTTTCTTT	CATSDPRQGMKAFF
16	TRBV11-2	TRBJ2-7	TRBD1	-	TGTGCCAGCAGCTTACTTCGGACAGGGTCATCGGGCGAGCAGTACTTC	CASSLLRTGSSGEQYF
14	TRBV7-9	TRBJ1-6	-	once	TGTGCCAGCAGCTTCGAGACAGAAGATTCACCCCTCCACTTT	CASSFETEDSPLHF